This T cell receptor beta chain emerged from a study of naive and memory T cell subsets. This clonotype occurred many times. As yet, its antigen is unknown. Overall study findings and caveats: Potentially, T cell activation and differentiation skew this RNA-based measurement.

Blood and skin TCR RNA was reverse transcribed with alpha and beta constant primers. Ligated cDNA underwent four rounds of PCR with nested alpha and beta constant region primers and SP2. From the 5' RACE reads, TCRdb called clonotypes with MiXCR, one entry per CDR3 protein. The sample lists 20,000 to 25,000 distinct CDR3 sequences, about 4% occurring once. V gave up 1 base and J gave up 2 bases, with 13 bases separating them. The CDR3 length is 15 residues. Germline CDR1 DFQATT, CDR2 SNEGSKA (reference sequence). Adult healthy volunteers gave 2.5 ml peripheral blood for whole-blood RNA. TCR cDNA received a 3' ligated oligonucleotide that carried a UMI. Cells were not sorted; total RNA input targeted roughly 1 to 1000 ng.

The receptor was derived from a male donor in good health. V and J are TRBV20-1 and TRBJ2-3, with no clear D. The CDR3 sequence: CSARGIGASTDTQYF. CDR3 DNA sequence: TGCAGTGCTAGAGGTATAGGAGCCTCCACAGATACGCAGTATTTT.